This T cell receptor (beta chain) is from a study of T cells in Graves' hyperthyroidism and ophthalmopathy. Authors of the study amplified TCR beta CDR3 regions from RNA transcripts. HTBI primers were employed in a first-round RT-PCR of the TCR CDR3. TCRdb recomputed calls from the multiplex PCR reads with MiXCR, one row per CDR3 protein. The table records 550,000 to 600,000 distinct CDR3 sequences, approximately 16% of them present only once. Germline values: CDR1 MGHRA, CDR2 YSYEKL. This CDR3 is built from 14 residues. Only one count was recorded for this clonotype. Relative to the germline gene, one junction end is altered; a read error may explain this.

The gene calls are TRBV4-1 and TRBJ1-5; D gene unclear. Sequencing was carried out using blood. The clonotype originates from a young woman with Graves' hyperthyroidism. In DNA form, the CDR3 reads TGCGCCAGCAGCCAAGGAGGCAGCAATCATCCCCAGCATTTT. Its translation: CASSQGGSNHPQHF.